This passage covers 17 T cell receptor beta chains from one sample sequenced in a study of identical twins. TCRdb re-derived calls from the 5' RACE reads in MiXCR, one entry per CDR3 protein. The profile shows approximately 260,000 distinct CDR3 sequences, roughly 8% of them singletons. These same records also appear under a second study, on yellow fever vaccine responses in identical twins.

What was sequenced was CD8+ T cells sorted from blood. These receptors were taken from a woman aged 18-29 years in good health.

This clonotype came up many times. The gene calls are TRBV6-4 and TRBJ2-2; TRBD1 matches at 12 bases. V lost 3 bases, J lost 6 bases, and 5 bases stayed unmatched. Germline V gene data show CDR1 as MRHNA and CDR2 as SNTAGT. This CDR3 has 16 residues. As DNA, the CDR3 is TGTGCCAGCAGTGAATCGGGACAGGGGGCTCCCGGGGAGCTGTTTTTT. Amino acids: CASSESGQGAPGELFF.

This clonotype occurred many times. The V and J genes are TRBV12-3 or TRBV12-4 and TRBJ2-3; a weak D match, TRBD2 (6 bases). Trimming left V 3 bases short and J 6 bases short, with 10 bases between. This CDR3 contains 13 residues. The CDR3 DNA sequence: TGTGCCAGCAGTTTTGTTGGGGGGGATACGCAGTATTTT. Translated: CASSFVGGDTQYF.

This clonotype has ten or more counts. The rearrangement uses TRBV29-1 and TRBJ2-1; weak D call: TRBD1 (8 bases). This CDR3 has 14 amino acids. V gave up 8 bases and J gave up 3 bases, with 17 bases separating them. Germline CDR1 reads SQVTM; CDR2 reads ANQGSEA. CDR3 protein: CSLSAGTGYNEQFF. The CDR3 bases are TGCAGCCTTTCAGCGGGGACAGGCTACAATGAGCAGTTCTTC.

The chain couples TRBV27 to TRBJ2-7; 9 nucleotides agree with TRBD2. CDR3 size: 14 residues. Germline lookup yields CDR1 MNHEY and CDR2 SMNVEV (reference sequence). The V and J ends lost 4 bases and 4 bases, in that order; junction bases with no gene match: 5. CDR3 loop: CASSYAGGSYEQYF. DNA of the CDR3: TGTGCCAGCAGTTACGCGGGAGGGTCTTACGAGCAGTACTTC.

This clonotype was detected ten times or more. The rearrangement uses TRBV25-1 and TRBJ2-5; D remains ambiguous. Trimming pared 7 bases from V and 5 bases from J, leaving 8 bases between. The CDR3 is 11 amino acids. The germline CDR1 and CDR2 sequences are MGHDK and SYGVNS. The CDR3 is CASILGETQYF. The CDR3 nucleotides read TGTGCCAGCATCCTTGGGGAGACCCAGTACTTC.

This clonotype occurred a few times. This chain connects TRBV5-4 to TRBJ2-7; D remains unclear. This CDR3 contains 12 residues. The V gene's germline CDR1 is SGHNT and CDR2 YYREEE (reference sequence). With 4 bases removed from V and 6 bases from J, the gap between germline ends came to 11 bases. This CDR3 is CASSPGDSEQYF. The CDR3 DNA is TGTGCCAGCAGCCCGGGTGACTCCGAGCAGTACTTC.

This clonotype was recorded a few times. This chain connects TRBV4-1 to TRBJ2-2; D gene uncertain. Deletions cut 4 bases from V and 7 bases from J, with 10 bases between. This CDR3 spans 13 amino acids. Germline V gene data show CDR1 as MGHRA and CDR2 as YSYEKL. The CDR3 coding sequence is TGCGCCAGCAGCCTCACCTTCGGCGGGGAGCTGTTTTTT. It codes for CASSLTFGGELFF.

This chain links TRBV20-1 with TRBJ2-3; TRBD2 matches 9 bases. V lost 7 bases and J lost 3; bases outside the gene matches: 8. CDR3 length equals 14 residues. Per germline, CDR1 DFQATT and CDR2 SNEGSKA (reference sequence). This CDR3 is CSGLAGLGTDTQYF. The CDR3 DNA sequence: TGCAGTGGTCTAGCGGGGCTTGGTACAGATACGCAGTATTTT.

This clonotype has at least ten counts. This sequence joins TRBV9 and TRBJ1-2; TRBD1 matches 8 bases. This CDR3 contains 14 residues. Germline V lookup: CDR1 SGDLS, CDR2 YYNGEE. The trim removed 3 bases at V and 8 bases at J, leaving 9 bases unmatched. Written as DNA, the CDR3 is TGTGCCAGCAGCGACCGGACAGGGAGACAAGGCTACACCTTC. As protein: CASSDRTGRQGYTF. Full variable domain (missing parts from reference TRBV9 and TRBJ1-2): DSGVTQTPKHLITATGQRVTLRCSPRSGDLSVYWYQQSLDQGLQFLIQYYNGEERAKGNILERFSAQQFPDLHSELNLSSLELGDSALYFCASSDRTGRQGYTFGSGTRLTVV.

The chain carries TRBV20-1 and TRBJ2-3; TRBD1 aligns across 9 bases. The germline gives CDR1 DFQATT, CDR2 SNEGSKA (reference sequence). This CDR3 spans 17 amino acids. V dropped 2 bases and J dropped 4; count of bases not matched to a gene: 13. DNA of the CDR3: TGCAGTGCTAGAAACACACCGGGACAGGGATTGGCAGATACGCAGTATTTT. Translation gives CSARNTPGQGLADTQYF.

This clonotype was counted ten times or more. The gene calls are TRBV12-3 or TRBV12-4 and TRBJ1-5; D is unresolved. The CDR3 sequence is 15 residues long. With 0 bases removed from V and 0 bases from J, the gap between germline ends came to 6 bases. CDR3 in amino acids: CASSLADNSNQPQHF. The CDR3 DNA reads as TGTGCCAGCAGTTTAGCAGATAATAGCAATCAGCCCCAGCATTTT.

This clonotype occurred many times. The chain recombines TRBV29-1 with TRBJ2-1, with TRBD2 matching over 10 bases. CDR1 is SQVTM, CDR2 ANQGSEA, per germline. The CDR3 loop spans 15 amino acids. V lost 2 bases, J lost 4 bases, and 5 bases stayed unmatched. CDR3 nucleotides: TGCAGCGTTGAAAAAAGCGGGAGGGAATACAATGAGCAGTTCTTC. Translating gives CSVEKSGREYNEQFF.

This clonotype was detected only a few times. The gene calls are TRBV12-3 or TRBV12-4 and TRBJ2-5; D is unresolved. The CDR3 is 16 amino acids. V dropped 8 bases and J dropped 2 bases, with 21 bases sitting between them. The chain's CDR3 is CASGIFESAEQETQYF. The CDR3 bases are TGTGCCAGCGGAATTTTTGAATCGGCGGAACAAGAGACCCAGTACTTC.

This clonotype showed up many times. V usage is TRBV6-4 and J usage is TRBJ2-1, with D uncertain. Germline-derived CDR1 and CDR2 are MRHNA and SNTAGT. V was pared by 5 bases and J by 9 bases, with 14 bases between. CDR3 length: 13 residues. The CDR3 loop is CASSPAEWGEQFF. The CDR3 region has the DNA TGTGCCAGCAGTCCGGCCGAATGGGGTGAGCAGTTCTTC.

This clonotype has a handful of counts. The rearrangement links TRBV7-9 to TRBJ2-1, with D possibly TRBD2 on 6 matching bases. CDR3 length equals 17 residues. V was trimmed by 5 bases and J by 2 bases, leaving 19 bases between them. Germline CDR1 SEHNR, CDR2 FQNEAQ (reference sequence). As DNA, the CDR3 is TGTGCCAGCAGCGGGCGACCTAGCGCTGTCACCTACAATGAGCAGTTCTTC. It translates to CASSGRPSAVTYNEQFF.

This clonotype was observed many times. V gene TRBV14 combines with J gene TRBJ2-7, with unresolved D. Between the trimmed V and J ends, which lost 1 base and 4 bases, there was a span of 11 bases. There are 14 residues in the CDR3. Germline V lookup: CDR1 SGHDN, CDR2 FVKESK. The CDR3 nucleotides read TGTGCCAGCAGCCAAGGGGTCAGTTGGTACGAGCAGTACTTC. As protein: CASSQGVSWYEQYF.

The J gene is TRBJ2-7, the V gene TRBV9; weak D call: TRBD2 (7 bases). This CDR3 spans 15 amino acids. Germline assignment: CDR1 SGDLS and CDR2 YYNGEE. V was pared by 4 bases and J by 6 bases, with 20 bases between. The CDR3 is CASSRWGGPLSEQYF. In DNA form, the CDR3 reads TGTGCCAGCAGCCGGTGGGGGGGGCCCTTGAGCGAGCAGTACTTC. The full variable domain, in which reference TRBV9 and TRBJ2-7 provide the parts outside the CDR3, is DSGVTQTPKHLITATGQRVTLRCSPRSGDLSVYWYQQSLDQGLQFLIQYYNGEERAKGNILERFSAQQFPDLHSELNLSSLELGDSALYFCASSRWGGPLSEQYFGPGTRLTVT.